Presented here are 13 T cell receptor beta chains from one specimen sequenced in a study of T cell repertoires in cytomegalovirus infection. TCRdb reprocessed the reads with MiXCR, giving one entry per CDR3 protein. This table holds about 260,000 distinct CDR3 sequences, about an eighth found once. Sequencing input: PBMCs. The receptors were sampled from a human donor in good health (CMV status not recorded). Some clones in this sample may be carry-over from other donors' samples.

The rearrangement links TRBV3-1 to TRBJ2-2; D gene ambiguous. The CDR3 sequence is 11 residues long. Germline lookup yields CDR1 LGHDT and CDR2 YNNKEL (reference sequence). V was clipped by 2 bases and J by 5 bases, with 0 bases between them. Here the CDR3 DNA reads TGTGCCAGCAGCCAAACCGGGGAGCTGTTTTTT. Encoded protein: CASSQTGELFF.

This chain's CDR3 is CSASAAVLGEQYF. In nucleotides, the CDR3 is TGCAGTGCTAGTGCGGCAGTCCTGGGGGAGCAGTACTTC. The chain combines TRBV20-1 with TRBJ2-7; D is unclear. The CDR3 has 13 amino acids. Germline V gene lookup returns CDR1 DFQATT and CDR2 SNEGSKA (reference sequence). The V and J ends lost 3 bases and 7 bases respectively, with 16 bases between them.

This rearrangement joins TRBV20-1 to TRBJ2-1; TRBD2 agrees at 15 bases. This CDR3 is built from 17 residues. J was trimmed by 1 base and V by 1 base; bases with no gene match: 2. The germline gives CDR1 DFQATT, CDR2 SNEGSKA (reference sequence). CDR3 DNA sequence: TGCAGTGCTAGAGCGGGGACTAGCGGGAGGTCCTACAATGAGCAGTTCTTC. Protein sequence: CSARAGTSGRSYNEQFF.

This clonotype was detected ten times or more. CDR3 residues: CASSFTGGEQYF. In DNA, the CDR3 is TGTGCCAGCAGCTTTACAGGGGGCGAGCAGTACTTC. The genes are TRBV7-2 and TRBJ2-7; the match to TRBD1 covers 8 bases. Germline values: CDR1 SGHTA, CDR2 FQGNSA. This CDR3 has 12 residues. V dropped 3 bases and J dropped 6; count of bases not matched to a gene: 1. Full variable domain (outside the CDR3, taken from reference TRBV7-2 and TRBJ2-7): GAGVSQSPSNKVTEKGKDVELRCDPISGHTALYWYRQSLGQGLEFLIYFQGNSAPDKSGLPSDRFSAERTGGSVSTLTIQRTQQEDSAVYLCASSFTGGEQYFGPGTRLTVT.

This clonotype has more than one count but fewer than ten. The chain employs TRBV24-1 and TRBJ1-2; D is undetermined. The CDR3 runs to 11 residues. The germline V and J ends were trimmed by 1 base and 14 bases, with 10 bases remaining between them. Germline V gene data show CDR1 as KGHDR and CDR2 as SFDVKD. CDR3 amino acids: CATSDLYVTTF. The CDR3 DNA reads as TGTGCCACCAGTGATTTATACGTGACTACCTTC.

This chain links TRBV3-1 with TRBJ1-1; no firm D call. CDR1 and CDR2 (germline): LGHDT, YNNKEL (reference sequence). Trimming took 2 bases from V and 1 from J, leaving 8 bases between them. The CDR3 totals 14 residues. The CDR3 nucleotides read TGTGCCAGCAGCCAAAGAGCGGCGAACACTGAAGCTTTCTTT. Translation gives CASSQRAANTEAFF.

There are many counts of this clonotype. The V call is TRBV7-9, the J call TRBJ1-1, with D possibly being TRBD1 (5 bases). The CDR3 contains 14 residues. Germline CDR1 SEHNR, CDR2 FQNEAQ (reference sequence). V gave up 5 bases and J gave up 4 bases, with 14 bases separating them. The CDR3 nucleotides read TGTGCCAGCAGCCCCAGCACGGGGACCACTGAAGCTTTCTTT. Protein sequence: CASSPSTGTTEAFF.

In this sample, this clonotype turned up a few times. The chain recombines TRBV6-5 with TRBJ2-7; maybe TRBD2 (6 bases). V was trimmed by 2 bases and J by 9 bases, leaving 23 bases between them. CDR3 size: 16 residues. From germline, CDR1 is MNHEY and CDR2 SVGAGI. CDR3 sequence: CASSYLGSGGAPAQYF. In DNA form, the CDR3 reads TGTGCCAGCAGTTACCTCGGTAGCGGAGGGGCCCCTGCGCAGTACTTC.

The chain has TRBV3-1 and TRBJ2-2; tentative D call: TRBD1 (6 bases). V lost 5 bases, J lost 8 bases, and 18 bases lay in between. The CDR3 has 15 amino acids. Germline V gene lookup returns CDR1 LGHDT and CDR2 YNNKEL (reference sequence). The CDR3 here is CASSLPGQAKGELFF. The CDR3 DNA reads as TGTGCCAGCAGCTTGCCGGGACAAGCTAAAGGGGAGCTGTTTTTT.

J is TRBJ1-5 and V is TRBV15; D is unclear. From germline, CDR1 is LNHNV and CDR2 YYDKDF (reference sequence). The CDR3 length is 14 residues. Trimming shortened V by 3 bases and J by 9 bases, and 15 bases separated the two germline ends. CDR3 in amino acids: CATSRAPDSRPQHF. The CDR3 nucleotides are TGTGCCACCAGCAGGGCTCCCGACTCGCGGCCCCAGCATTTT.

Many counts were recorded for this clonotype. The rearrangement uses TRBV12-3 or TRBV12-4 and TRBJ1-2, with no clear D. V lost 2 bases to trimming and J lost 2 bases, with 12 bases between them. This CDR3 is built from 15 residues. The CDR3 DNA is TGTGCCAGCAGTTTATCGGGTCGGAGCAACTATGGCTACACCTTC. It yields the protein CASSLSGRSNYGYTF.

This chain connects TRBV11-2 to TRBJ2-3; 10 bases map to TRBD1. Unmatched junction bases numbered 5, after V lost 6 bases and J lost 2 bases. The CDR3 contains 15 residues. Germline CDR1 and CDR2: SGHAT and FQNNGV. This CDR3 is CASSRTGGFTDTQYF. The CDR3 DNA sequence: TGTGCCAGCAGTAGGACAGGGGGATTCACAGATACGCAGTATTTT.

The J gene is TRBJ1-5, the V gene TRBV19; D is possibly TRBD1 (6 bases). Germline CDR1 is LNHDA and CDR2 is SQIVND (reference sequence). The CDR3 runs to 15 residues. The ends were cut back, 5 bases at V and 1 base at J, with 12 bases in the middle. This CDR3 reads CASSGQSRSNQPQHF. CDR3 bases: TGTGCCAGTAGTGGACAGTCTCGAAGCAATCAGCCCCAGCATTTT.